This T cell receptor (beta chain) emerged from a study of cytomegalovirus exposure and HLA in healthy donors. Across the study: Across roughly 400 genotyped donors, over 70% landed in the Caucasian-associated ancestry cluster.

PCR involved 60 Vbeta and 13 Jbeta primers. Generated by immunoSEQ multiplex PCR, the TCRdb table keeps only in-frame clones and is missing some. The repertoire consists of some 120,000 clones, with 70% to 80% occurring once and the leading ten covering 3.5% to 5%. Germline V gene sequence: CDR1 MNHEY, CDR2 SMNVEV (reference sequence). V was pared by 5 bases and J by 2 bases, with 8 bases of the junction left unmatched. This CDR3 has 15 amino acids. For this clone: Its matching antigen is unknown.

Study-wide findings and caveats: Highly shared sequence variants in one cluster were likely a sequencing artifact. Accurate prediction of HLA-A and HLA-B alleles (for most subjects) was reportedly achieved from TCR beta sequences.

Sequencing was carried out using PBMCs. The sequence came from a man younger than 45 in good health and CMV-seropositive. The rearrangement links TRBV27 to TRBJ1-2; 7 nucleotides match TRBD1. CDR3 sequence: CASSPWGTANYGYTF. CDR3 bases: TGTGCCAGCAGTCCCTGGGGGACAGCCAACTATGGCTACACCTTC.